The clone carrying this TCR beta chain was picked up a small number of times. Using a J-beta primer mix together with a sample-barcoded 5' primer, a second PCR was run for about 6 to 12 cycles. TCRdb independently ran MiXCR on the 5' RACE reads; one entry per CDR3 protein. Among some 320,000 distinct CDR3 sequences listed, 27% were seen once. Russia was home to the donors, healthy Caucasian individuals aged 6 to 90. Every donor provided 9.5 to 10 milliliters of peripheral blood. Extraction of total RNA produced a minimum of 5.5 micrograms from each sample. This specimen comes from a study of blood T cells in healthy people across ages. The CDR3 runs to 15 residues. The V gene's germline CDR1 is DFQATT and CDR2 SNEGSKA (reference sequence).

The chain recombines TRBV20-1 with TRBJ2-1; 11 nucleotides line up with TRBD2. TRBJ2-7 matches the DNA end more closely, so the J call is doubtful. Sequenced input: blood. This receptor was identified in a woman aged 70 to 79 in good health. The CDR3 region is CSARGLAGGGTEQYF. CDR3 nucleotides: TGCAGTGCTAGAGGCCTAGCGGGAGGAGGGACCGAGCAGTACTTC.